This is a list of T cell receptor beta chains from one sample in a study of blood T cell repertoires in COVID-19. Profiling relied on immunoSEQ multiplex PCR, and the TCRdb table lists in-frame clones only, not all of them. The table lists more than 95,000 clones, about 90% of them singletons. Sequences were obtained from peripheral blood. The receptors shown here come from a woman aged 55-70 years with acute or convalescent COVID-19. Each CDR3 is given with its conserved first and last residue. A D gene is named only where the DNA matches it firmly. Size values are once, few and many counts, or a class for expanded clones, and some rows have none.

>TRBJ2-1|15|.|TRBV4-1|TRBD2
CASSQERGGHNEQFF
TGCGCCAGCAGCCAAGAGCGGGGGGGCCACAATGAGCAGTTCTTC
>TRBJ1-5|15|.|TRBV6-2/TRBV6-3|TRBD1
CASSPDRVTHQPQHF
TGTGCCAGCAGCCCGGACAGGGTGACCCATCAGCCCCAGCATTTT
>TRBJ1-1|16|.|TRBV5-4|.
CASSLGGSGGYTEAFF
TGTGCCAGCAGCTTGGGGGGATCGGGAGGGTACACTGAAGCTTTCTTT
>TRBJ2-4|13|once|TRBV20-1|.
CSASRGTKNIQYF
TGCAGTGCTAGTCGAGGAACCAAAAACATTCAGTACTTC
>TRBJ2-1|15|.|TRBV2|TRBD2
CASSPGLAGGNEQFF
TGTGCCAGCAGTCCGGGACTAGCGGGAGGGAATGAGCAGTTCTTC
>TRBJ1-2|14|.|TRBV5-8|.
CASSLVPVNYGYTF
TGTGCCAGCAGCTTAGTTCCAGTTAACTATGGCTACACCTTC
>TRBJ2-2|15|once|TRBV5-8|.
CASSLSLDYTGELFF
TGTGCCAGCAGCTTGTCACTAGACTACACCGGGGAGCTGTTTTTT
>TRBJ2-5|15|.|TRBV5-1|.
CASSLQEPGVETQYF
TGCGCCAGCAGCTTGCAGGAACCGGGGGTGGAGACCCAGTACTTC
>TRBJ2-7|12|.|TRBV10-3|TRBD1
CAISTGGYEQYF
TGTGCCATCAGCACAGGGGGCTACGAGCAGTACTTC
>TRBJ1-1|14|.|TRBV5-1|.
CASSLDMGGTEAFF
TGCGCCAGCAGCTTGGATATGGGGGGTACTGAAGCTTTCTTT
>TRBJ1-1|15|.|TRBV5-1|.
CASSLGQGLVTEAFF
TGCGCCAGCAGCTTGGGTCAGGGTCTAGTCACTGAAGCTTTCTTT
>TRBJ1-2|13|.|TRBV30|.
CAWSPTRVYGYTF
TGTGCCTGGAGCCCCACCCGGGTTTATGGCTACACCTTC
>TRBJ2-7|14|.|TRBV5-1|.
CASSLRPGSYEQYF
TGCGCCAGCAGCCTGCGTCCTGGCTCCTACGAGCAGTACTTC
>TRBJ1-2|12|.|TRBV6-5|TRBD1
CASRTGGGGYTF
TGTGCCAGCCGAACAGGGGGCGGTGGCTACACCTTC
>TRBJ1-1|13|.|TRBV30|.
CACSYGTPQKAFF
TGTGCCTGCTCATACGGGACTCCACAAAAAGCTTTCTTT
>TRBJ2-1|15|.|TRBV3-1/TRBV3-2|TRBD2
CASSQDRGEVDEQFF
TGTGCCAGCAGCCAAGATCGGGGGGAAGTGGATGAGCAGTTCTTC
>TRBJ2-1|16|once|TRBV19|.
CASSIAEGTSYNEQFF
TGTGCCAGTAGTATAGCAGAGGGAACCTCTTACAATGAGCAGTTCTTC
>TRBJ2-5|14|.|TRBV5-4|.
CASSLGQGLETQYF
TGTGCCAGCAGCTTGGGTCAGGGGCTAGAGACCCAGTACTTC
>TRBJ2-1|16|.|TRBV28|TRBD2
CASSSRPREGYNEQFF
TGTGCCAGCAGTTCTCGCCCCCGGGAGGGTTACAATGAGCAGTTCTTC
>TRBJ2-3|15|.|TRBV11-3|.
CASSLGAGPTDTQYF
TGTGCCAGCAGCTTAGGGGCAGGCCCCACAGATACGCAGTATTTT
>TRBJ1-1|15|.|TRBV9|.
CASSVGRREYTEAFF
TGTGCCAGCAGCGTAGGAAGAAGAGAGTACACTGAAGCTTTCTTT
>TRBJ1-2|15|.|TRBV11-3|.
CASSTGSGVDYGYTF
TGTGCCAGCAGCACTGGTTCAGGGGTGGACTATGGCTACACCTTC
>TRBJ2-3|16|.|TRBV6-2/TRBV6-3|TRBD2
CASSYSLAAATDTQYF
TGTGCCAGCAGTTACTCACTAGCGGCAGCCACAGATACGCAGTATTTT
>TRBJ1-5|15|once|TRBV6-6|.
CASRVGQGGNQPQHF
TGTGCCAGCAGGGTGGGGCAAGGCGGCAATCAGCCCCAGCATTTT
>TRBJ2-3|14|.|TRBV5-1|.
CASSSQVLTDTQYF
TGCGCCAGCAGCTCTCAGGTATTAACAGATACGCAGTATTTT
>TRBJ1-6|16|.|TRBV28|TRBD1
CASSFNRGSYNSPLHF
TGTGCCAGCAGTTTCAACAGGGGCTCCTATAATTCACCCCTCCACTTT
>TRBJ1-3|15|.|TRBV4-1|TRBD1
CASSQVTGVGNTIYF
TGCGCCAGCAGCCAAGTCACAGGGGTCGGAAACACCATATATTTT
>TRBJ1-5|16|.|TRBV7-8|TRBD1
CASSLRNRGSGQPQHF
TGTGCCAGCAGCTTAAGGAACAGGGGGTCGGGTCAGCCCCAGCATTTT
>TRBJ1-5|15|.|TRBV7-9|.
CASSLGGALGQPQHF
TGTGCCAGCAGCTTAGGTGGGGCCCTCGGACAGCCCCAGCATTTT
>TRBJ1-6|15|few|TRBV28|.
CASSSPGGGDSPLHF
TGTGCCAGCAGTTCCCCCGGGGGTGGGGATTCACCCCTCCACTTT
>TRBJ1-1|14|.|TRBV2|.
CASRLLVRNTEAFF
TGTGCCAGCAGACTATTAGTCAGGAACACTGAAGCTTTCTTT
>TRBJ1-1|13|.|TRBV18|.
CASSPQGDTEAFF
TGTGCCAGCTCACCACAGGGGGACACTGAAGCTTTCTTT
>TRBJ1-1|14|.|TRBV19|.
CASSHRREGTEAFF
TGTGCCAGTAGCCACAGGAGGGAGGGCACTGAAGCTTTCTTT
>TRBJ2-3|13|.|TRBV7-2|.
CASSFGSFAGAYF
TGTGCCAGCAGCTTTGGTTCTTTTGCGGGGGCGTATTTT
>TRBJ1-5|13|.|TRBV29-1|.
CSVRDNYNQPQHF
TGCAGCGTGAGGGACAACTACAATCAGCCCCAGCATTTT
>TRBJ1-2|13|.|TRBV24-1|.
CATSDSGVRGYTF
TGTGCCACCTCGGACAGCGGAGTTAGGGGCTACACCTTC
>TRBJ1-5|14|.|TRBV16|TRBD1
CASSQNRGLQPQHF
TGTGCCAGCAGCCAAAACAGGGGGCTTCAGCCCCAGCATTTT
>TRBJ2-7|15|.|TRBV28|TRBD1
CASSTTGTGSIEQYF
TGTGCCAGCAGTACCACCGGGACAGGGTCAATCGAGCAGTACTTC
>TRBJ1-2|14|.|TRBV7-9|TRBD1
CASSLTGAHYGYTF
TGTGCCAGCAGCTTAACAGGGGCCCACTATGGCTACACCTTC
>TRBJ1-1|15|.|TRBV25-1|.
CASSEPGVRDTEAFF
TGTGCCAGCAGTGAACCAGGGGTGCGGGACACTGAAGCTTTCTTT
>TRBJ2-1|16|.|TRBV5-1|TRBD2
CASSFSGTRTSNEQFF
TGCGCCAGCAGCTTCTCCGGGACTAGGACCTCCAATGAGCAGTTCTTC
>TRBJ1-2|14|.|TRBV7-9|TRBD1
CASSSSQGARGYTF
TGTGCCAGCAGCTCCTCACAGGGGGCGCGAGGCTACACCTTC
>TRBJ2-1|15|few|TRBV7-2|.
CASTTFQAPYNEQFF
TGTGCCAGCACCACGTTCCAGGCTCCATACAATGAGCAGTTCTTC